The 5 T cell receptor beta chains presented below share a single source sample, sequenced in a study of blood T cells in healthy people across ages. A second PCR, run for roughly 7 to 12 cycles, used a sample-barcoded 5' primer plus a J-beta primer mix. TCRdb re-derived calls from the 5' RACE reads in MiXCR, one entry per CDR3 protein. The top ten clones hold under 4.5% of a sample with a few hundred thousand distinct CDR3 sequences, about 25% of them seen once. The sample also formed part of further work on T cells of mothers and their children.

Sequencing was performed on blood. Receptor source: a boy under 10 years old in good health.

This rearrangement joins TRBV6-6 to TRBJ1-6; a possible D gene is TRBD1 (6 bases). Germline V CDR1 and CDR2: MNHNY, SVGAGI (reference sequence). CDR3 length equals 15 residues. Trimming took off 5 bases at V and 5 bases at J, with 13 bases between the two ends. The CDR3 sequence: CASSDQDRNNSPLHF. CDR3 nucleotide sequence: TGTGCCAGCAGTGACCAGGACAGAAATAATTCACCCCTCCACTTT.

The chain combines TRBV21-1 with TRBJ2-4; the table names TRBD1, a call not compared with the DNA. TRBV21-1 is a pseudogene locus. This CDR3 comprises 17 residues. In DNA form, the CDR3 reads TGTGCCAGCAGCAATTTCCCGGGATCCCTAGCCAAAAACATTCAGTACTTC. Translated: CASSNFPGSLAKNIQYF.

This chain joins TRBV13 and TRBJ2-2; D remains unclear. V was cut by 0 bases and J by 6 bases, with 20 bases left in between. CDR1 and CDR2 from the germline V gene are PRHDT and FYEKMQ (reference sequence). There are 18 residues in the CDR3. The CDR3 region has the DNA TGTGCCAGCAGCTTAGGCCTAAGGGATTTTGGGCTATCCGGGGAGCTGTTTTTT. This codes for CASSLGLRDFGLSGELFF.

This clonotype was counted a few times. CDR3 DNA: TGCGCCAGCAGCCAAGGGAGACAGGGGCCTCCGGCCAAAAACATTCAGTACTTC. It specifies CASSQGRQGPPAKNIQYF. This chain joins TRBV4-1 and TRBJ2-4, with TRBD1 matching over 8 bases. Trimming took 1 base from V and 1 from J; bases not matched to a gene: 9. CDR1 and CDR2 from the germline V gene are MGHRA and YSYEKL. The CDR3 is 18 amino acids.

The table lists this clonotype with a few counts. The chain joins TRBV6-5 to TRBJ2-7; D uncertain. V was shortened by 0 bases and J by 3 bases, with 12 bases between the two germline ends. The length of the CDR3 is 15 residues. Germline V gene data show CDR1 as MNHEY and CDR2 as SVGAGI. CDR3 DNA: TGTGCCAGCAGTTACTCGAGACACCTTTACTACGAGCAGTACTTC. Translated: CASSYSRHLYYEQYF.